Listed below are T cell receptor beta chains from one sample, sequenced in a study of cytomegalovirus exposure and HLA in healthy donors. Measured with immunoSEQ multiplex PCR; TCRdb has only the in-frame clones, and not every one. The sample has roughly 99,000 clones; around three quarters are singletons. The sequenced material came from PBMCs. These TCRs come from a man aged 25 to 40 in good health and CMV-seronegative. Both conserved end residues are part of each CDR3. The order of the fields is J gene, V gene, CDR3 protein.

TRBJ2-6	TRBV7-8	CASSPSSRGSGANVLTF
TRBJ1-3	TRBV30	CAWSPDRVGTIYF
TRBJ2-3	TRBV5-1	CASTLAGASTDTQYF
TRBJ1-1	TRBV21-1	CATLGGGVENTEAFF
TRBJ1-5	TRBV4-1	CASSQEGGRGNQPQHF
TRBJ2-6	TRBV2	CASRRPSGANVLTF
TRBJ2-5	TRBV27	CASSDRRAGQETQYF
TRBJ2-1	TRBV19	CATYSIYNEQFF
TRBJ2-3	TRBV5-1	CASSSPGGQVQDTQYF
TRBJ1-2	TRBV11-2	CASSFSRDTYGYTF
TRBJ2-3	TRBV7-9	CSSSLAGGQGTDTQYF
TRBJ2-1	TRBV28	CASTGRESAYNEQFF
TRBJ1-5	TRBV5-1	CASSLGQGGQPQHF
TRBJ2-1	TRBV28	CASIGRREAYNEQFF
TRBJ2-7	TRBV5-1	CASSLRESSYEQYF
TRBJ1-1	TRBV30	CAWSVQVNTEAFF
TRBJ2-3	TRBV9	CASSVAWGLRDTQYF
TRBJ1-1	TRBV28	CASKTGNTEAFF
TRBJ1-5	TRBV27	CASRPGQGGNSNQPQHF
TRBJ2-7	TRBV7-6	CASSYGTGVPEQYF
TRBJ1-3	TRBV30	CAWSFQGLNSGNTIYF
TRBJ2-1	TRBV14	CASSQGTGNEQFF
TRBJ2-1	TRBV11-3	CASSRQGSGPYNEQFF
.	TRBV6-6	CASSYGTSATYEQYF
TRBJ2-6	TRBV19	CASSIAGANVLTF
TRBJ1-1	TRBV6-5	CASSRGQTLNTEAFF
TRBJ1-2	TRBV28	CASSLVREGYTF
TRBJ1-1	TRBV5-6	CASSLTGYGTEAFF
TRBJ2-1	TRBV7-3	CASSFESRYNEQFF
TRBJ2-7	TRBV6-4	CASSGPRGCEGEQYF
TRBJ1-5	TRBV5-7	CASSFNGERDQPQHF
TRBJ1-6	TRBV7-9	CASSSRDRDNSPLHF
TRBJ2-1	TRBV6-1	CASIRDTASYNEQFF
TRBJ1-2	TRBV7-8	CASSDDYRGRVGYTF
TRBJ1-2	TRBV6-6	CASSQGYGYTF
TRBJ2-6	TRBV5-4	CASRTGTGNSGANVLTF
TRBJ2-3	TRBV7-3	CASSWTSGSPDTQYF
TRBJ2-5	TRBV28	CASKQGRDYKETQYF
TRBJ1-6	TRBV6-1	CASSARDNSPLHF